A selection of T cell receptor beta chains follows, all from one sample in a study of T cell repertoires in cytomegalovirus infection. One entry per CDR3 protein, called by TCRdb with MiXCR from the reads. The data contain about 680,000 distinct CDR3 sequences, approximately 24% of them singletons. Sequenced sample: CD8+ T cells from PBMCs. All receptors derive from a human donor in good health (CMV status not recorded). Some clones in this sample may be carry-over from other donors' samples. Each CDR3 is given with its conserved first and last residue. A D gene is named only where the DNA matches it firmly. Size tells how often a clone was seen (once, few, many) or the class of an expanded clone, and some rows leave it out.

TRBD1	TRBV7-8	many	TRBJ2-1	TGTGCCAGCAGCGAGAGGACAGGGGGCGCTATGGATGAGCAGTTCTTC	CASSERTGGAMDEQFF
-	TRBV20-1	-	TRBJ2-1	TGCAGTGCTAGAGACAGGGAAGCTGCGAATGAGCAGTTCTTC	CSARDREAANEQFF
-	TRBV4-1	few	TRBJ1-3	TGCGCCAGCAGCCCCGGAATCTCGTCTGGAAACACCATATATTTT	CASSPGISSGNTIYF
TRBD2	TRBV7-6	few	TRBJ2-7	TGTGCCAGCACTTCCCTAGCGGGGGGAACATGGGGCGAGCAGTACTTC	CASTSLAGGTWGEQYF
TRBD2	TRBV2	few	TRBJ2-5	TGTGCCAGCAGTGAAGGGGGCGGGGGGGGAGAGACCCAGTACTTC	CASSEGGGGGETQYF
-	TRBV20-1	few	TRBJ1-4	TGCAGTGCTAGACTGAGGGTTACAACTAATGAAAAACTGTTTTTT	CSARLRVTTNEKLFF
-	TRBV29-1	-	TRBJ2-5	TGCAGCGTTGACCATTGGGGAACGGGGTATATCCAAGAGACCCGGTACTTC	CSVDHWGTGYIQETRYF
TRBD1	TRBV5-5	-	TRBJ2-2	TGTGCCACCGCCAAGACAGGGGGCGTAACCGGGGAGCTGTTTTTT	CATAKTGGVTGELFF
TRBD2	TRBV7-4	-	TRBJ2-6	TGTGCCAGCAGCTCCACTAGCGGACAAACTGGGGCCAACGTCCCGACTTTC	CASSSTSGQTGANVPTF
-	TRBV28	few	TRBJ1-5	TGTGCCAGCAGGGATTGGAGCAATCAGCCCCAGCATTTT	CASRDWSNQPQHF
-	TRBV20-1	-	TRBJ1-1	TGCAGTGCTAGAGCACGGCTGGATGTAGGGGTGAACACTGAAGCTTTCTTT	CSARARLDVGVNTEAFF
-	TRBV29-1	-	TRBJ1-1	TGCAGCGCCCACCGAGGAGGGGAGAACACTGAAGCTTTCTTT	CSAHRGGENTEAFF
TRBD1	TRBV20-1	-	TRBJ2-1	TGCAGTGCTAAACGACAGGGTAGAGTCGATGAGCAGTTCTTC	CSAKRQGRVDEQFF
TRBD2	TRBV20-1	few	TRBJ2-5	TGCAGTGCCTTCCTAGCGGGGGACGCTCGGGAGACCCAGTACTTC	CSAFLAGDARETQYF
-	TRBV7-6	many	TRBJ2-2	TGTGCCAGCAGCTCTCTGAGTCAGGGGCCGAACACCGGGGAGCTGTTTTTT	CASSSLSQGPNTGELFF
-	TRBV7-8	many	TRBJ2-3	TGTGCCAGCAGCTTTTTGGGGGACACAGATACGCAGTATTTT	CASSFLGDTDTQYF
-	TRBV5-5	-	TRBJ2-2	TGTGCCAGCAGCCCTCAGGGATCCGGGGAGCTGTTTTTT	CASSPQGSGELFF
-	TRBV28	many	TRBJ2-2	TGTGCCAGCAGTCTCCTTCTTACTAGCCCCGGGGAGCTGTTTTTT	CASSLLLTSPGELFF
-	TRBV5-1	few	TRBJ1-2	TGCGCCAGCAGCCTAGAGGGTTTCAGAGTCTATGGCTACACCTTC	CASSLEGFRVYGYTF
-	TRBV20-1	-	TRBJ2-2	TGCAGTGCTAGAGATCCCGGCCTGAACACCGGGGAGCTGTTTTTT	CSARDPGLNTGELFF
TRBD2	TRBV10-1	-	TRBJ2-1	TGCGCCAGCGCGCCCGGACTAGCTTTAGGGCTGGACGGAGATGAGCAGTTCTTC	CASAPGLALGLDGDEQFF
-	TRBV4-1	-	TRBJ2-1	TGCGCCAGCAGCCAAGAAGGGCCGGACCCCCAGTTCTTC	CASSQEGPDPQFF
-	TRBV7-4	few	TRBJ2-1	TGTGCCAGCAGGTCCATCGCCGCAGAGCAGTTCTTC	CASRSIAAEQFF
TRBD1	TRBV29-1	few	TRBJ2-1	TGCAGCGTTGCAGGGGGCAAGCGCTACAATGAGCAGTTCTTC	CSVAGGKRYNEQFF
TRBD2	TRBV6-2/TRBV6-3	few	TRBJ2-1	TGTGCCAGCAGCCGACTAGCGGGGGGGAATGAGCAGTTCTTC	CASSRLAGGNEQFF
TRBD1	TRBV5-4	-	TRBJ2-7	TGTGCCAGCAGCTCCGTCGGGACAGAGTACGAGCAGTACTTC	CASSSVGTEYEQYF
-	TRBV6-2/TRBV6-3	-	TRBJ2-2	TGTGCCAGCAGTTACCGGCAGTCAGACGGGGAGCTGTTTTTT	CASSYRQSDGELFF
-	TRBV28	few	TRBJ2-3	TGTGCCAGCAGTTTGGGTGAGATGGGCACAGATACGCAGTATTTT	CASSLGEMGTDTQYF
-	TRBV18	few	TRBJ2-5	TGTGCCAGCTCACTAGCTGGGGGAAGCCAAGAGACCCAGTACTTC	CASSLAGGSQETQYF
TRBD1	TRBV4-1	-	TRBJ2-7	TGCGCCAGCAGCCCATCGGGACAGGGGGCGTACGAGCAGTACTTC	CASSPSGQGAYEQYF
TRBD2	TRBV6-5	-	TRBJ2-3	TGTGTCACCGGGACTAGCGGGGTTGGAGATACGCAGTATTTT	CVTGTSGVGDTQYF
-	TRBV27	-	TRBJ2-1	TGTGCCAGCAGTCCCGCCTGGGAGGAGCAGTTCTTC	CASSPAWEEQFF
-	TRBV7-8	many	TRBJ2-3	TGTGCCAGCAGCTTAGTGGAGAAGCCGAACACAGATACGCAGTATTTT	CASSLVEKPNTDTQYF
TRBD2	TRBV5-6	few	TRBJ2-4	TGTGCCAGCAGCTTTTATGGGACTAGTATCGTTGATAGCATTCAGTACTTC	CASSFYGTSIVDSIQYF
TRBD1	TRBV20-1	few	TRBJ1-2	TGCAGTGCCCAAGACAGGGGCGACATCTATGGCTACACCTTC	CSAQDRGDIYGYTF
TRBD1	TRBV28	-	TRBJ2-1	TGTGCCAGCAGCCGGGACAGCCAGTACGACAATGAGCAGTTCTTC	CASSRDSQYDNEQFF
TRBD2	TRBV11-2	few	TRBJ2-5	TGTGCCAGCAGCTTGAACCTGCTAGCGGGGGGGCCCCTACAAGAGACCCAGTACTTC	CASSLNLLAGGPLQETQYF
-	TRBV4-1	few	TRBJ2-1	TGCGCCAGCAGCCAAGACGGAGGGGGGAATGAGCAGTTCTTC	CASSQDGGGNEQFF
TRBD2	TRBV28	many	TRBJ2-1	TGTGCCAGCAGTGAGCGGGGGGGGTACAATGAGCAGTTCTTC	CASSERGGYNEQFF
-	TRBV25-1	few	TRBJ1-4	TGTGCCAGCAGTGAAATTATGGGGGTGGATAATGAAAAACTGTTTTTT	CASSEIMGVDNEKLFF
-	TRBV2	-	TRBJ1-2	TGTGCCAGCAGTGAGGAGGGGCAGCCGGGGAAAGGCTACACCTTC	CASSEEGQPGKGYTF
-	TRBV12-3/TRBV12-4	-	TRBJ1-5	TGTGCCAGCAGTTTGAGCGGTTTGCAGAGCAATCAGCCCCAGCATTTT	CASSLSGLQSNQPQHF
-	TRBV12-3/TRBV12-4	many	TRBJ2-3	TGTGCCAGCCTGGGGGCCGGTCTCTCTTCTAGCACAGATACGCAGTATTTT	CASLGAGLSSSTDTQYF
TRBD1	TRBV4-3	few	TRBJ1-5	TGCGCCAGCAGCCAAGTGTTGGGACAGCGCAATCAGCCCCAGCATTTT	CASSQVLGQRNQPQHF
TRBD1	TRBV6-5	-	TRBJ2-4	TGTGCCAGCAGGTCACAGGGGAAGGAGGCCAAAAACATTCAGTACTTC	CASRSQGKEAKNIQYF
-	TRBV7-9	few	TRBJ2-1	TGTGCCAGCAGCTCCCCGTTCCCAAATGAGCAGTTCTTC	CASSSPFPNEQFF
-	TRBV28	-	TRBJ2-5	TGTGCCAGCAGTTTATCGGCTGGCAGAGAGACCCAGTACTTC	CASSLSAGRETQYF